The 24 T cell receptor beta chains presented below share a single source sample, sequenced in a study of T-cell reconstitution after alpha-beta-depleted transplantation in children. Preparation of the TCRbeta library was carried out with unique molecular identifiers. TCRdb analysed the PCR reads with MiXCR anew, one entry per CDR3 protein. This sample has 500,000 to 600,000 distinct CDR3 sequences; 20% to 30% occur once, and the top ten carry about 35%. This specimen consisted of PBMCs, obtained before TCRalphabeta/CD19-depleted stem cell transplant. The receptors here all came from a boy in the first two years of life with Wiskott-Aldrich syndrome, due to receive a stem cell transplant.

The V and J genes are TRBV5-5 and TRBJ2-2; 12 bases align to TRBD2. This CDR3 is built from 16 residues. Trimming cost V 4 bases and J 5 bases; bases outside gene matches: 6. In germline, CDR1 is SGHKS, CDR2 YYEKEE (reference sequence). CDR3 loop: CASSPLAGGVTGELFF. The CDR3 nucleotides are TGTGCCAGCAGCCCACTAGCGGGAGGAGTAACCGGGGAGCTGTTTTTT.

This clonotype showed up just a few times. This chain connects TRBV14 to TRBJ2-7; D remains unclear. Germline V CDR1 and CDR2: SGHDN, FVKESK. This CDR3 contains 14 residues. Trimming shortened V by 1 base and J by 7 bases, and 14 bases separated the two germline ends. The DNA for the CDR3 is TGTGCCAGCAGCCAAGCAAGCCGGGCGCGGGAGCAGTACTTC. Amino acids: CASSQASRAREQYF.

CDR3 amino acids: CASRIAGAGDTQYF. The CDR3 region has the DNA TGTGCCAGCAGGATAGCGGGAGCGGGGGATACGCAGTATTTT. The chain uses TRBV27 and TRBJ2-3; 9 nucleotides line up with TRBD2. Germline CDR1 and CDR2: MNHEY and SMNVEV (reference sequence). The J segment lost 6 bases and the V segment lost 6 bases, leaving 7 bases of the junction unmatched. CDR3 size: 14 residues.

The sample holds one count of this clonotype. The V gene is TRBV6-6, the J gene TRBJ1-1, with no clear D. CDR1 is MNHNY, CDR2 SVGAGI, per germline (reference sequence). The V end was cut by 6 bases, the J end by 0 bases, with 11 bases between. This CDR3 comprises 14 residues. The CDR3 loop is CASRWTVMNTEAFF. The CDR3, as DNA: TGTGCCAGCAGGTGGACGGTGATGAACACTGAAGCTTTCTTT.

The genes are TRBV10-3 and TRBJ1-1, with D hard to call. V was cut by 7 bases and J by 1 base, with 10 bases left in between. There are 13 residues in the CDR3. The germline CDR1 and CDR2 sequences are ENHRY and SYGVKD. The CDR3 DNA reads as TGTGCCATCACCACGTTGGGGAACACTGAAGCTTTCTTT. This codes for CAITTLGNTEAFF.

This chain connects TRBV5-5 to TRBJ2-1, with 13 bases identical to TRBD2. CDR1 is SGHKS, CDR2 YYEKEE, per germline (reference sequence). The CDR3 sequence is 16 residues long. Trimming took 3 bases from V and 7 from J; bases not matched to a gene: 7. The CDR3 DNA follows: TGTGCCAGCAGCTATCGGACTAGCGGGAGTGGAAATGAGCAGTTCTTC. This codes for CASSYRTSGSGNEQFF.

CDR3 loop: CASSSPSYGYTF. The CDR3 DNA follows: TGTGCCAGCAGTTCACCCAGCTATGGCTACACCTTC. The chain recombines TRBV6-6 with TRBJ1-2, with D hard to call. CDR1 is MNHNY, CDR2 SVGAGI, per germline (reference sequence). V gave up 4 bases and J gave up 4 bases, with 7 bases separating them. The CDR3 sequence is 12 residues long.

The table lists this clonotype with many counts. The chain has TRBV29-1 and TRBJ2-1; tentative D call: TRBD2 (5 bases). The germline CDR1 and CDR2 sequences are SQVTM and ANQGSEA. Trimming left V 6 bases short and J 5 bases short, with 14 bases between. CDR3 length: 13 residues. CDR3 sequence (DNA): TGCAGCGTGGACTCGCCAGGACACAATGAGCAGTTCTTC. It codes for CSVDSPGHNEQFF.

The table lists this clonotype with a few counts. The chain links TRBV7-2 to TRBJ2-3, with D possibly being TRBD1 or TRBD2 (6 bases each). V lost 1 base to trimming and J lost 6 bases, with 11 bases between them. CDR3 length: 14 amino acids. CDR1 is SGHTA and CDR2 is FQGNSA in the germline V gene. The chain's CDR3 is CASSLVGGWDTQYF. The CDR3 nucleotides are TGTGCCAGCAGCTTAGTGGGGGGCTGGGATACGCAGTATTTT.

This clonotype showed up just a few times. The chain has TRBV20-1 and TRBJ2-5; 13 bases are shared with TRBD2. CDR1 is DFQATT and CDR2 is SNEGSKA in the germline V gene (reference sequence). This CDR3 is 15 amino acids long. Unmatched junction bases numbered 6, after V lost 6 bases and J lost 2 bases. The CDR3 DNA sequence: TGCAGTGCGAGGACTAGCGGGAGAAAACAAGAGACCCAGTACTTC. This encodes CSARTSGRKQETQYF.

This clonotype has only a few counts. The V call is TRBV5-1, the J call TRBJ2-3, with 9 nucleotides matching TRBD2. This CDR3 has 15 residues. Unmatched junction bases numbered 8, after V lost 4 bases and J lost 5 bases. Germline V gene data show CDR1 as SGHRS and CDR2 as YFSETQ. The CDR3 DNA follows: TGCGCCAGCAGCGGACCGGGACTAGCCATAGATACGCAGTATTTT. Its translation: CASSGPGLAIDTQYF.

This clonotype showed up just a few times. The chain joins TRBV12-3 or TRBV12-4 to TRBJ1-5; D might be TRBD1 (5 bases). The V gene lost 5 bases and the J gene lost 6 bases, with 8 bases spanning the gap. This CDR3 has 12 residues. In nucleotides, the CDR3 is TGTGCCAGCAGTGGGGGAGGTCAGCCCCAGCATTTT. This sequence encodes CASSGGGQPQHF.

This clonotype appeared once. J is TRBJ2-1 and V is TRBV28; tentatively, D is TRBD1 (6 bases). Germline lookup yields CDR1 MDHEN and CDR2 SYDVKM. The length of the CDR3 is 12 residues. The germline V and J ends were trimmed by 5 bases and 9 bases, with 11 bases remaining between them. CDR3 in DNA: TGTGCCAGCAGTGACATACAGGGTGAGCAGTTCTTC. Encoded protein: CASSDIQGEQFF.

The J gene is TRBJ1-3, the V gene TRBV4-2; 8 positions agree with TRBD1. Germline CDR1 LGHNA, CDR2 YNFKEQ. The CDR3 is 17 residues long. Trimming removed 3 bases from V and 0 bases from J; junction bases left unmatched: 7. In DNA, the CDR3 is TGTGCCAGCAGCCATTATGGACAGGGAGCCTCTGGAAACACCATATATTTT. It codes for CASSHYGQGASGNTIYF.

The chain joins TRBV12-3 or TRBV12-4 to TRBJ2-3; D is ambiguous. The CDR3 length is 16 residues. The ends were cut back, 1 base at V and 0 bases at J, with 11 bases in the middle. CDR3 DNA sequence: TGTGCCAGCAGTTTAGAGGGCGGTTCTAGCACAGATACGCAGTATTTT. Translating gives CASSLEGGSSTDTQYF.

There are a few counts of this clonotype. This chain uses TRBV20-1 with TRBJ2-7, with D unresolved. The V and J ends lost 0 bases and 4 bases respectively, with 10 bases between them. The CDR3 has 13 residues. Per the germline V gene, CDR1 is DFQATT and CDR2 is SNEGSKA (reference sequence). CDR3 bases: TGCAGTGCTAGAGATCTTCTGGGATACGAGCAGTACTTC. Translated, it gives CSARDLLGYEQYF.

The table lists this clonotype with many counts. The V gene is TRBV28, the J gene TRBJ2-7; 10 bases are a match to TRBD2. Trimming took 3 bases from V and 0 from J; bases not matched to a gene: 2. The germline V gene encodes CDR1 MDHEN and CDR2 SYDVKM. The CDR3 is 15 amino acids. CDR3 sequence (DNA): TGTGCCAGCAGTTTGGGACTAGCGCACTCCTACGAGCAGTACTTC. Translated, it gives CASSLGLAHSYEQYF.

This chain connects TRBV20-1 to TRBJ2-3; 7 bases match TRBD2. The CDR3 totals 16 residues. Trimming took 6 bases from V and 5 from J; bases not matched to a gene: 17. CDR1 DFQATT and CDR2 SNEGSKA come from the germline V gene (reference sequence). The CDR3 here is CSALLDGGRGRDTQYF. CDR3 nucleotides: TGCAGTGCCCTGCTGGATGGGGGGAGGGGTAGAGATACGCAGTATTTT.

The chain couples TRBV11-1 to TRBJ2-1, with D possibly being TRBD2 (7 bases). The ends were cut back, 3 bases at V and 3 bases at J, with 24 bases in the middle. CDR3 length: 19 residues. The germline V gene has CDR1 SGHAT and CDR2 FQDESV (reference sequence). For the CDR3, the DNA is TGTGCCAGCAGCTTTAAGTCTGCCAGGGGAAGGGGGGGCTACAATGAGCAGTTCTTC. Translated: CASSFKSARGRGGYNEQFF. The whole variable domain, remainder taken from reference TRBV11-1 and TRBJ2-1, is EAEVAQSPRYKITEKSQAVAFWCDPISGHATLYWYRQILGQGPELLVQFQDESVVDDSQLPKDRFSAERLKGVDSTLKIQPAELGDSAMYLCASSFKSARGRGGYNEQFFGPGTRLTVL.

This clonotype has a handful of counts. The rearrangement uses TRBV10-3 and TRBJ2-3, with TRBD1 matching 9 bases. The CDR3 extends over 15 amino acids. The germline CDR1 and CDR2 sequences are ENHRY and SYGVKD. After removal of 6 bases from V and 3 bases from J, the junction contained 7 bases not matched to a gene. The CDR3 here is CAIRTGTGSTDTQYF. CDR3 nucleotides: TGTGCCATCAGAACCGGGACAGGGAGTACAGATACGCAGTATTTT.

This clonotype occurred a few times. This chain connects TRBV3-1 to TRBJ2-1; D unresolved. This CDR3 spans 11 amino acids. Trimming cost V 2 bases and J 8 bases, with 4 bases left between them. Germline V gives CDR1 LGHDT, CDR2 YNNKEL (reference sequence). The CDR3 here is CASSQIYEQFF. As DNA, the CDR3 is TGTGCCAGCAGCCAAATTTATGAGCAGTTCTTC.

The chain's CDR3 is CASSVGSMGQQYF. In DNA form, the CDR3 reads TGCGCCAGCAGCGTGGGGTCGATGGGACAGCAGTACTTC. This chain connects TRBV5-1 to TRBJ2-7, with D possibly being TRBD1 or TRBD2 (5 bases each). V shed 4 bases and J shed 8 bases, with 16 bases lying between them. This CDR3 has 13 amino acids. Germline loops: CDR1 SGHRS, CDR2 YFSETQ.

The rearrangement uses TRBV4-1 and TRBJ1-1; the D gene is possibly TRBD1 (5 bases). Trimming took off 1 base at V and 5 bases at J, with 11 bases between the two ends. The CDR3 is 14 residues long. CDR1 and CDR2 from the germline V gene are MGHRA and YSYEKL. DNA of the CDR3: TGCGCCAGCAGCCAAGCCCAGGGAGGGACTGAAGCTTTCTTT. Translation: CASSQAQGGTEAFF.

The chain couples TRBV27 to TRBJ2-7; D not resolved. Germline V gene sequence: CDR1 MNHEY, CDR2 SMNVEV (reference sequence). The CDR3 runs 12 residues. V lost 3 bases and J 7 bases, leaving 10 bases between the germline ends. CDR3 region: CASSFSVGEQYF. The DNA of the CDR3 is TGTGCCAGCAGTTTTTCCGTAGGGGAGCAGTACTTC.